This TCR beta chain was obtained from a study of T cell changes during pregnancy in multiple sclerosis. The table came from immunoSEQ multiplex PCR; TCRdb's copy has only in-frame clones and leaves some out. The sample includes 37,000 or so clones, about nine tenths of them seen just once. CDR1 MGHRA and CDR2 YSYEKL come from the germline V gene. The CDR3 is 14 residues long. The V end lost 1 base, the J end lost 2 bases, and 9 bases lay between the germline ends. This clonotype was obtained from a female donor in good health, enrolled as a control in a pregnancy study. V is TRBV4-1 and J is TRBJ2-7; D is ambiguous. The material was CD4+ T cells from peripheral blood mononuclear cells, obtained in the second trimester of pregnancy. In nucleotides, the CDR3 is TGCGCCAGCAGCCAAGTCACGGTGACCTACGAGCAGTACTTC. Amino acid sequence: CASSQVTVTYEQYF.